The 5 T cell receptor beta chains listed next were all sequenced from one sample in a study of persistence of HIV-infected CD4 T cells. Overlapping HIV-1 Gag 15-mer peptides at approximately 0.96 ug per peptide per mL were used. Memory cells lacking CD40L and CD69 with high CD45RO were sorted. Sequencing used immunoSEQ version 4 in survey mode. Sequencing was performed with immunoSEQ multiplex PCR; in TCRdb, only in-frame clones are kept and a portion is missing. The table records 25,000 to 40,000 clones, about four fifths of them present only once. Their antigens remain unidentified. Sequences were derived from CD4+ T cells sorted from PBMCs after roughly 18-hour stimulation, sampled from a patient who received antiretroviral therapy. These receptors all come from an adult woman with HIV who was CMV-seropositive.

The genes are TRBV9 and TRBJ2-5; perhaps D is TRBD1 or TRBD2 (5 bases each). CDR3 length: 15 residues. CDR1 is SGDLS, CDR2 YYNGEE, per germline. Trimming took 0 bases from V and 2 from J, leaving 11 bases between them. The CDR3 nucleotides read TGTGCCAGCAGCGTAGTAGGGACGCATCAAGAGACCCAGTACTTC. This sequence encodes CASSVVGTHQETQYF.

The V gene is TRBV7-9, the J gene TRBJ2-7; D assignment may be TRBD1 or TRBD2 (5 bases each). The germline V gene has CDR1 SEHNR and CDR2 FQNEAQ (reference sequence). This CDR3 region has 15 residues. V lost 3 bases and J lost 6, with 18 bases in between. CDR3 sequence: CASSFSGGREGEQYF. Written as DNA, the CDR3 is TGTGCCAGCAGCTTCTCCGGAGGCAGGGAAGGCGAGCAGTACTTC.

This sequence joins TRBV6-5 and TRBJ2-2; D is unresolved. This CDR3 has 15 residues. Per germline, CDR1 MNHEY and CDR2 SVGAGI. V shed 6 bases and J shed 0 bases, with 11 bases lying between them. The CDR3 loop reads CASSYGLPNTGELFF. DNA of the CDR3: TGTGCCAGCAGCTACGGGCTACCGAACACCGGGGAGCTGTTTTTT.

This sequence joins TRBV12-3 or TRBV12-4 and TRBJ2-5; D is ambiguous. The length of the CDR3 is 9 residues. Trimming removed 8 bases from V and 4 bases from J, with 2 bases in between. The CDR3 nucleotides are TGTGCCAGCGGAGAGACCCAGTACTTC. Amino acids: CASGETQYF.

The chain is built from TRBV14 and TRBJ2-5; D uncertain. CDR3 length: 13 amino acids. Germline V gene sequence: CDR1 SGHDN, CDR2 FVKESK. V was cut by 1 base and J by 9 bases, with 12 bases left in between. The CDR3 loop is CASSQVNSRAQYF. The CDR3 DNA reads TGTGCCAGCAGCCAAGTAAACTCTAGGGCCCAGTACTTC.